This entry concerns a single T cell receptor (beta chain). This sample is part of a study of shared clonotypes between healthy human individuals. Turning to the study itself: Serving as donors were a couple of women and three men, whose ages spanned 18 to 49. A donor's plate count was three for CD4 naive and three for CD4 memory; CD8 naive had two and CD8 memory one.

Naive-designated CD8 cells lacked CD45RO, were positively enriched for CCR7, and omitted terminally differentiated effector memory CD45RA+ cells. The germline V and J ends were trimmed by 4 bases and 0 bases, with 20 bases remaining between them. The CDR3 extends over 18 amino acids. Germline CDR1 MDHEN, CDR2 SYDVKM. Genomic DNA belonging to each subset was distributed in equal measure over several immunoSEQ plates. Some clones are missing from TCRdb's copy, which holds only in-frame ones; the method was immunoSEQ multiplex PCR. The table records around 1.9 million clones, just under 95% of them present only once.

The sequenced sample consisted of naive CD8+ T cells from PBMCs. The J gene is TRBJ2-3, the V gene TRBV28; a possible D gene is TRBD1 (5 bases). The TCR comes from a man aged 18 to 30 in good health. Some clones in this sample may be carry-over from other donors' samples. The CDR3 loop reads CASSSTAYRYTSTDTQYF. The CDR3 nucleotides read TGTGCCAGCAGTTCGACAGCCTATCGATACACTAGCACAGATACGCAGTATTTT.